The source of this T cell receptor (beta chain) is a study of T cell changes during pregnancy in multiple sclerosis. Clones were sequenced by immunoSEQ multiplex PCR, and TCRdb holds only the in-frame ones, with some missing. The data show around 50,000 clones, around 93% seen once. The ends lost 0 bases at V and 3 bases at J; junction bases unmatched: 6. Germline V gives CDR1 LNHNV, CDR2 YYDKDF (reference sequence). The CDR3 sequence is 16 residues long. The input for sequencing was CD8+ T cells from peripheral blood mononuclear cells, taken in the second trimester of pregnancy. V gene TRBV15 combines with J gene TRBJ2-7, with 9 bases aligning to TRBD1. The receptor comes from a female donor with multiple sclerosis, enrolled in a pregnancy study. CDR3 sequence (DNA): TGTGCCACCAGCAGAGATAGGCTGACAGGGGGCTACGAGCAGTACTTC. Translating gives CATSRDRLTGGYEQYF.